This TCR beta chain was sequenced in a study of control samples from healthy donors and cancer patients. Data came from immunoSEQ multiplex PCR; TCRdb stores just in-frame clones and leaves some out. The table shows about 89,000 clones, with more than 70% occurring only once. CDR3 length: 20 residues. This clone was observed a handful of times. The TCR comes from a woman aged 35 to 49 in good health. The sample consisted of blood. The chain joins TRBV12-2 to TRBJ2-3. TRBV12-2 is shown as a pseudogene. The CDR3 region has the DNA TGTGCAAGTCGCTTAGCGGACCTAATTGCCGACCCCGCTAGCACAGATACGCAGTATTTT. This codes for CASRLADLIADPASTDTQYF.